The rows below give T cell receptor beta chains drawn from one sample of a study of blood T cell repertoires in COVID-19. Assay: immunoSEQ multiplex PCR; the TCRdb copy retains only in-frame clones and omits some. Seen here are hundreds of thousands of clones, roughly 85% observed once, and the top ten hold 5% to 6.5%. Sequences were obtained from peripheral blood. The receptors derive from a man between 50 and 59 years old with COVID-19, enrolled during active disease. The CDR3 runs from the conserved cysteine through the conserved F or W. Each record gives: D gene, V gene, clone size, J gene, CDR3 protein, CDR3 DNA. A D gene is named only where the DNA matches it firmly. Where a row states a size, it is once, few, many or the class of an expanded clone; other rows omit it.

D gene: TRBD1; V gene: TRBV5-1; clone size: .; J gene: TRBJ1-2; CDR3 protein: CASSAGQGGRGYTF; CDR3 DNA: TGCGCCAGCAGCGCAGGACAGGGAGGAAGAGGCTACACCTTC
D gene: TRBD1; V gene: TRBV7-8; clone size: .; J gene: TRBJ2-7; CDR3 protein: CASSMGTGVPYEQYF; CDR3 DNA: TGTGCCAGCAGCATGGGGACAGGGGTGCCCTACGAGCAGTACTTC
D gene: .; V gene: TRBV7-2; clone size: .; J gene: TRBJ2-7; CDR3 protein: CASSFKAESSYEQYF; CDR3 DNA: TGTGCCAGCAGCTTCAAAGCGGAAAGCTCCTACGAGCAGTACTTC
D gene: .; V gene: TRBV5-1; clone size: .; J gene: TRBJ2-5; CDR3 protein: CASSEQAGPGETQYF; CDR3 DNA: TGCGCCAGCAGCGAGCAAGCGGGTCCCGGGGAGACCCAGTACTTC
D gene: .; V gene: TRBV11-2; clone size: few; J gene: TRBJ2-3; CDR3 protein: CASSTGEAVNTQYF; CDR3 DNA: TGTGCCAGCAGCACGGGAGAGGCCGTGAATACGCAGTATTTT
D gene: .; V gene: TRBV9; clone size: .; J gene: TRBJ1-2; CDR3 protein: CASSIRGDGDGYTF; CDR3 DNA: TGTGCCAGCAGCATCCGAGGCGACGGGGATGGCTACACCTTC
D gene: .; V gene: TRBV3-1/TRBV3-2; clone size: .; J gene: TRBJ1-2; CDR3 protein: CASSQDLPGRGYTF; CDR3 DNA: TGTGCCAGCAGCCAAGATCTTCCGGGGAGAGGCTACACCTTC
D gene: TRBD1; V gene: TRBV11-2; clone size: few; J gene: TRBJ2-7; CDR3 protein: CASSFHGPGQTYEQYF; CDR3 DNA: TGTGCCAGCAGCTTTCACGGTCCGGGACAGACCTACGAGCAGTACTTC
D gene: .; V gene: TRBV20-1; clone size: .; J gene: TRBJ1-1; CDR3 protein: CSAKQNTEAFF; CDR3 DNA: TGCAGTGCAAAGCAGAACACTGAAGCTTTCTTT
D gene: .; V gene: TRBV6-5; clone size: .; J gene: TRBJ1-2; CDR3 protein: CASTPGQTNYGYTF; CDR3 DNA: TGTGCCAGCACCCCCGGACAAACTAACTATGGCTACACCTTC
D gene: TRBD1; V gene: TRBV6-5; clone size: .; J gene: TRBJ1-2; CDR3 protein: CASSPGDRGYGYTF; CDR3 DNA: TGTGCCAGCAGTCCTGGGGACAGGGGATATGGCTACACCTTC
D gene: .; V gene: TRBV5-6; clone size: .; J gene: TRBJ2-7; CDR3 protein: CASSYRRTEKTYEQYF; CDR3 DNA: TGTGCCAGCAGTTACCGTAGGACAGAGAAAACCTACGAGCAGTACTTC
D gene: TRBD1; V gene: TRBV10-3; clone size: .; J gene: TRBJ2-1; CDR3 protein: CAISVTGTGSYNEQFF; CDR3 DNA: TGTGCCATCAGTGTGACCGGGACAGGGTCCTACAATGAGCAGTTCTTC
D gene: TRBD2; V gene: TRBV30; clone size: .; J gene: TRBJ2-7; CDR3 protein: CAWSHHLAGTISYEQYF; CDR3 DNA: TGTGCCTGGAGTCACCATCTAGCGGGGACAATCTCCTACGAGCAGTACTTC
D gene: .; V gene: TRBV12-3/TRBV12-4; clone size: few; J gene: TRBJ1-1; CDR3 protein: CASRLGAGTEAFF; CDR3 DNA: TGTGCCAGCAGACTGGGGGCTGGAACTGAAGCTTTCTTT
D gene: TRBD1; V gene: TRBV30; clone size: .; J gene: TRBJ2-7; CDR3 protein: CAWSGGQGAAYEQYF; CDR3 DNA: TGTGCCTGGAGTGGGGGACAGGGGGCGGCCTACGAGCAGTACTTC
D gene: TRBD2; V gene: TRBV4-1; clone size: .; J gene: TRBJ2-5; CDR3 protein: CASSQDFGGGRETQYF; CDR3 DNA: TGCGCCAGCAGCCAAGATTTTGGCGGGGGACGAGAGACCCAGTACTTC
D gene: TRBD1; V gene: TRBV5-1; clone size: .; J gene: TRBJ1-2; CDR3 protein: CASSTGQVYGYTF; CDR3 DNA: TGCGCCAGCAGCACTGGACAGGTCTATGGCTACACCTTC
D gene: TRBD2; V gene: TRBV2; clone size: .; J gene: TRBJ2-3; CDR3 protein: CASSVRLAGAGDTQYF; CDR3 DNA: TGTGCCAGCAGTGTGCGACTAGCGGGGGCGGGAGATACGCAGTATTTT
D gene: .; V gene: TRBV6-5; clone size: .; J gene: TRBJ1-3; CDR3 protein: CASSGTQGGNTIYF; CDR3 DNA: TGTGCCAGCTCTGGGACACAAGGTGGAAACACCATATATTTT
D gene: TRBD1; V gene: TRBV11-2; clone size: once; J gene: TRBJ1-6; CDR3 protein: CASSIRQGGNSPLHF; CDR3 DNA: TGTGCCAGCAGCATCAGACAGGGCGGTAATTCACCCCTCCACTTT
D gene: .; V gene: TRBV5-1; clone size: .; J gene: TRBJ1-1; CDR3 protein: CASSLWDTNTEAFF; CDR3 DNA: TGCGCCAGCAGCTTATGGGACACGAACACTGAAGCTTTCTTT
D gene: TRBD2; V gene: TRBV23-1; clone size: .; J gene: TRBJ2-7; CDR3 protein: CASSNAGGPARPYEQYF; CDR3 DNA: TGCGCCAGCAGCAACGCGGGGGGACCTGCAAGACCCTACGAGCAGTACTTC
D gene: TRBD1; V gene: TRBV5-5; clone size: .; J gene: TRBJ1-1; CDR3 protein: CASSVGQGFLMNTEAFF; CDR3 DNA: TGTGCCAGCAGCGTGGGACAGGGATTTTTAATGAACACTGAAGCTTTCTTT
D gene: TRBD1; V gene: TRBV29-1; clone size: .; J gene: TRBJ1-4; CDR3 protein: CSARRGRSNEKLFF; CDR3 DNA: TGCAGCGCCCGAAGGGGGCGTTCTAATGAAAAACTGTTTTTT
D gene: TRBD2; V gene: TRBV3-1/TRBV3-2; clone size: .; J gene: TRBJ2-5; CDR3 protein: CASSGTSGAPQETQYF; CDR3 DNA: TGTGCCAGCAGCGGGACTAGCGGGGCCCCACAAGAGACCCAGTACTTC
D gene: .; V gene: TRBV20-1; clone size: .; J gene: TRBJ1-2; CDR3 protein: CSAAGYGYTF; CDR3 DNA: TGCAGTGCTGCAGGCTATGGCTACACCTTC
D gene: TRBD2; V gene: TRBV6-4; clone size: .; J gene: TRBJ2-5; CDR3 protein: CASSGTSGGPVQETQYF; CDR3 DNA: TGTGCCAGCAGTGGCACTAGCGGGGGGCCCGTCCAAGAGACCCAGTACTTC
D gene: .; V gene: TRBV3-1/TRBV3-2; clone size: .; J gene: TRBJ2-7; CDR3 protein: CASSQAGYEQYF; CDR3 DNA: TGTGCCAGCAGCCAAGCGGGCTACGAGCAGTACTTC
D gene: .; V gene: TRBV7-2; clone size: .; J gene: TRBJ2-7; CDR3 protein: CASSEGAPYYEQYF; CDR3 DNA: TGTGCCAGCAGCGAAGGGGCCCCCTACTACGAGCAGTACTTC
D gene: .; V gene: TRBV7-8; clone size: once; J gene: TRBJ2-7; CDR3 protein: CASSFSQGLYEQYF; CDR3 DNA: TGTGCCAGCAGCTTTAGTCAGGGACTGTACGAGCAGTACTTC
D gene: TRBD2; V gene: TRBV9; clone size: few; J gene: TRBJ2-7; CDR3 protein: CASSVDGGGSGEQYF; CDR3 DNA: TGTGCCAGCAGCGTGGATGGCGGGGGGTCCGGGGAGCAGTACTTC
D gene: TRBD2; V gene: TRBV5-5; clone size: once; J gene: TRBJ2-3; CDR3 protein: CASSSGLAGADTQYF; CDR3 DNA: TGTGCCAGCAGCTCTGGACTAGCGGGAGCAGATACGCAGTATTTT
D gene: TRBD1; V gene: TRBV3-1/TRBV3-2; clone size: once; J gene: TRBJ2-7; CDR3 protein: CASSQGGQGAPYEQYF; CDR3 DNA: TGTGCCAGCAGCCAGGGGGGACAGGGGGCGCCTTACGAGCAGTACTTC
D gene: TRBD2; V gene: TRBV5-4; clone size: .; J gene: TRBJ2-5; CDR3 protein: CASSWGSGGAYQETQYF; CDR3 DNA: TGTGCCAGCAGCTGGGGGAGCGGGGGGGCGTACCAAGAGACCCAGTACTTC
D gene: TRBD1; V gene: TRBV19; clone size: .; J gene: TRBJ2-7; CDR3 protein: CASICRGSYEQYF; CDR3 DNA: TGTGCCAGTATTTGCAGGGGGTCCTACGAGCAGTACTTC
D gene: .; V gene: TRBV6-1; clone size: .; J gene: TRBJ2-3; CDR3 protein: CASSEAGRQDTQYF; CDR3 DNA: TGTGCCAGCAGTGAAGCGGGCCGGCAAGATACGCAGTATTTT
D gene: .; V gene: TRBV6-2/TRBV6-3; clone size: .; J gene: TRBJ2-7; CDR3 protein: CASSKTDSHYEQYF; CDR3 DNA: TGTGCCAGCAGTAAGACGGACAGTCACTACGAGCAGTACTTC